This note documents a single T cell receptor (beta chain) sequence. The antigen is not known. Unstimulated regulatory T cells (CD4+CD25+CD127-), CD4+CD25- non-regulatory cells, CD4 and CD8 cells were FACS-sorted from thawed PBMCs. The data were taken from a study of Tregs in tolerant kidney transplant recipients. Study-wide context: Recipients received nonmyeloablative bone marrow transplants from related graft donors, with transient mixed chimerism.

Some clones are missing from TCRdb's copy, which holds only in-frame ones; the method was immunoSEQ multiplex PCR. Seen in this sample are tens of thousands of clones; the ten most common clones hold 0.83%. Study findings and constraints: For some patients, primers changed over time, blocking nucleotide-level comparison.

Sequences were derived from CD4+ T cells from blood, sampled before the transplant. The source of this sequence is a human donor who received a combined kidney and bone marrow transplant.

CDR3 in amino acids: CASSPGTVRSPLHF. CDR3 bases read: TGTGCCAGCAGCCCGGGGACAGTACGGTCACCC. This chain connects TRBV5-6 to TRBJ1-6, with 7 nucleotides matching TRBD1. The read finishes 3 residues shy of the CDR3 end, and the germline J gene is used to complete it. Losses at the gene ends were 4 bases for V and 10 bases for J; bases not matched to a gene: 8. Germline V gene sequence: CDR1 SGHDT, CDR2 YYEEEE. The CDR3 spans 14 residues.